Listed here is a single T cell receptor beta chain. It has no known antigen specificity. Base qualities are missing; no much larger clone stands one base away. TCRbeta CDR3 regions were amplified from genomic DNA using the immunoSEQ Assay, a bias-controlled multiplex PCR. On the authors' methods: Nucleated cell counts per sample were estimated from amplification of reference gene primers within the assay. To quantify the absolute abundance of each unique TCRbeta CDR3 rearrangement, sequence reads were collapsed and filtered. For each sample, productive Simpson clonality was calculated as the square root of Simpson's diversity index over productive rearrangements. This is the immuneACCESS table as TCRdb keeps it, with only in-frame sequences that have V and J called. A part of the clones is gone; compared with another copy, unresolved V genes explain less than half, and the rest is unexplained. The DNA gave D and trimming, while V, J and clone size come from that table. The sample table lists roughly 110,000 clones, over 65% of them with a count of one. Of the sample, roughly 8% falls within the top ten clones.

The CDR3 numbers 14 residues from cysteine through phenylalanine. Of the read, only the CDR3 DNA is kept; its 42 bases are in frame from base 1. Taken from the germline V gene (reference sequence), the CDR1 and CDR2 loops are LNHDA and SQIVND. The germline ends are 10 bases apart after V is trimmed by 4 bases and J by 0 bases. Each collaborating institution followed its own protocols to collect whole blood in K2EDTA tubes. Collaborator samples were shipped for TCRbeta analysis as frozen whole blood, isolated PBMCs, or DNA extracted from either sample type. The data belong to a study of blood T cell repertoires in COVID-19 (TCRdb year 2020). The study in broad terms: Samples from collaborators originated in the United States, Italy and Spain and spanned both the acute and convalescent phases of COVID-19. The prospective study material was composed of cDNA or gDNA derived from T cells, B-cell-depleted T cells, or PBMCs. The dataset comprised deeply sampled blood TCRbeta repertoires from subjects exposed to, actively infected with, or recovered from COVID-19. A freely available public database, intended as a resource for researchers studying the immune response to SARS-CoV-2, is where the repertoires were released. The samples were drawn from two sources: the first 160 participants of the ongoing ImmuneRACE study, and some 1,300 subjects contributed by 6 global collaborators. The sample metadata nearly always contained a de-identified subject ID, COVID-19 status, age in years and sex. Where HLA class I and class II types were available, the types were taken from metadata supplied by the sample provider, not from assay-based typing.

Overall results and qualifications from the work: The amount of clinical and demographic metadata varied by source and participant and was provided uncurated.

Sequencing used peripheral blood. Recombination joined TRBV19 with TRBJ2-7, with the D segment identity uncertain. This TCR was sampled from a woman between 40 and 50 years old with acute or convalescent COVID-19. The CDR3 sequence is CASSRQTSSYEQYF. The nucleotides read TGTGCCAGTAGTAGGCAGACAAGCTCCTACGAGCAGTACTTC.